These T cell receptor beta chains were read from a single sample in a study of response to subunit inactivated influenza vaccine. TCRdb re-analysed the RT-PCR reads in MiXCR, keeping a single row per CDR3 protein. The profile shows a few hundred thousand distinct CDR3 sequences, 20% to 25% of them singletons. This sample comprised PBMCs from blood, obtained roughly 20 months after vaccination. The origin of the receptors is a man aged 50 to 69 who received an inactivated influenza vaccine. Both conserved end residues are part of each CDR3. A D gene is named only where the DNA matches it firmly. Part of the rows lack a size; the others show once, few, many or a class for expanded clones.

size,D,V,J,CDR3,DNA
few,-,TRBV7-9,TRBJ2-7,CASSPSPGSEQYF,TGTGCCAGCAGCCCCTCCCCAGGGAGCGAGCAGTACTTC
few,-,TRBV29-1,TRBJ1-1,CSVAAGPLNTEAFF,TGCAGCGTTGCGGCGGGACCTTTGAACACTGAAGCTTTCTTT
-,-,TRBV28,TRBJ1-5,CASSLSSDRAVQPQHF,TGTGCCAGCAGTTTGAGTAGTGACAGAGCCGTTCAGCCCCAGCATTTT
few,-,TRBV27,TRBJ1-1,CASTRVGIGDPEAFF,TGTGCCAGCACCCGAGTGGGGATAGGGGACCCTGAAGCTTTCTTT
-,TRBD1,TRBV7-2,TRBJ1-5,CASSSGQVDQPQHF,TGTGCCAGCAGCTCCGGACAGGTTGATCAGCCCCAGCATTTT
many,-,TRBV6-4,TRBJ1-5,CASTRDQPQHF,TGTGCCAGCACCAGGGATCAGCCCCAGCATTTT
few,TRBD1,TRBV20-1,TRBJ2-7,CSARGDRYYEQYF,TGCAGTGCTAGAGGGGACAGATACTACGAGCAGTACTTC
-,TRBD2,TRBV12-5,TRBJ2-3,CASATSGSSDTQYF,TGTGCTAGTGCGACTAGCGGGAGTTCGGATACGCAGTATTTT
-,-,TRBV5-6,TRBJ1-2,CASSFDSRDYGYTF,TGTGCCAGCAGCTTTGACAGCCGCGACTATGGCTACACCTTC
few,-,TRBV29-1,TRBJ1-2,CSVAGSPEVYGYTF,TGCAGCGTTGCGGGCTCCCCGGAGGTGTATGGCTACACCTTC